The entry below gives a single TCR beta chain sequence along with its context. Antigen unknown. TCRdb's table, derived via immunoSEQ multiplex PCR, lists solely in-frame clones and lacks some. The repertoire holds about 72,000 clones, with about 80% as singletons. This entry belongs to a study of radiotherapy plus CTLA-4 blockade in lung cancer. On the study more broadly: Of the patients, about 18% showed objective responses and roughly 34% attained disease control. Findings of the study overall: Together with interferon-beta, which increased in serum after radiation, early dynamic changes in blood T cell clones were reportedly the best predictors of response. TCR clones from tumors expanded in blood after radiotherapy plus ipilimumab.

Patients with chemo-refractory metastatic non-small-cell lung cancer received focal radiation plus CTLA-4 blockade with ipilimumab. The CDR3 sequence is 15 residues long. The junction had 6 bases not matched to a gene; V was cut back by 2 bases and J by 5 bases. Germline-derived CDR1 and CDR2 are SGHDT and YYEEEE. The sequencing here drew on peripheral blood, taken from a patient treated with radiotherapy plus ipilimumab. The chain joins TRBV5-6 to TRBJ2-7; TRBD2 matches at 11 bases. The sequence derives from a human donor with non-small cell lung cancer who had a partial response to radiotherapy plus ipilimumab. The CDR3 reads CASSFRTSGRNEQYF. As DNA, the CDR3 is TGTGCCAGCAGCTTTCGTACTAGCGGGAGAAACGAGCAGTACTTC.